A selection of T cell receptor beta chains follows, all from one sample in a study of T cells in Graves' hyperthyroidism and ophthalmopathy. TCRdb called the multiplex PCR reads again in MiXCR, with one record for every CDR3 protein. In the table there are around 620,000 distinct CDR3 sequences, more than 13% of which are singletons. Sequencing used blood. The receptors here all came from a young woman with Graves' ophthalmopathy. The CDR3 runs from the conserved cysteine through the conserved F or W. The order of the fields is J gene, D gene, CDR3 length, V gene, clone size, CDR3 protein, CDR3 DNA. D genes are given only for firm matches. Some rows have no size entry. The others give once, few or many, or a class for an expanded clone.

J: TRBJ2-1
D: NA
length: 14
V: TRBV27
size: many
CDR3: CASSLAGNYNEQFF
DNA: TGTGCCAGCAGTCTCGCGGGGAACTACAATGAGCAGTTCTTC

J: TRBJ2-2
D: NA
length: 15
V: TRBV5-5
size: few
CDR3: CASSSESWWAGELFF
DNA: TGTGCCAGCAGCTCGGAGTCCTGGTGGGCCGGGGAGCTGTTTTTT

J: TRBJ2-7
D: TRBD2
length: 16
V: TRBV20-1
size: many
CDR3: CSVGVATSGSMGEQYF
DNA: TGCAGTGTCGGGGTCGCGACTAGCGGGAGTATGGGGGAGCAGTACTTC

J: TRBJ2-2
D: NA
length: 19
V: TRBV12-5
size: NA
CDR3: CASGLALAQGGGSSGKLFF
DNA: TGTGCTAGTGGTTTGGCACTAGCCCAGGGGGGTGGGTCCTCCGGGAAGCTGTTTTTT

J: TRBJ1-5
D: NA
length: 14
V: TRBV7-8
size: many
CDR3: CASSLSGIGQPQHF
DNA: TGTGCCAGCAGCTTATCAGGGATCGGGCAGCCCCAGCATTTT

J: TRBJ1-1
D: TRBD1
length: 12
V: TRBV29-1
size: few
CDR3: CSVYRGNTEAFF
DNA: TGCAGCGTTTACAGGGGAAACACTGAAGCTTTCTTT

J: TRBJ2-1
D: NA
length: 19
V: TRBV27
size: NA
CDR3: CASSAAPRIVPYSYNEQFF
DNA: TGTGCCAGCAGTGCCGCCCCCCGGATTGTCCCCTACTCCTACAATGAGCAGTTCTTC

J: TRBJ2-5
D: NA
length: 15
V: TRBV11-1
size: NA
CDR3: CASRVRGAGTQTQYF
DNA: TGTGCCAGCAGAGTACGGGGGGCAGGGACGCAGACCCAGTACTTC

J: TRBJ2-1
D: TRBD2
length: 18
V: TRBV28
size: once
CDR3: CASSLLFSGRALGNEQFF
DNA: TGTGCCAGCAGTTTGTTATTCAGCGGGAGGGCCCTCGGCAATGAGCAGTTCTTC

J: TRBJ2-7
D: NA
length: 13
V: TRBV5-1
size: NA
CDR3: CARLTGIRYEQYF
DNA: TGCGCCAGGCTCACAGGGATTCGCTACGAGCAGTACTTC

J: TRBJ1-1
D: NA
length: 17
V: TRBV18
size: many
CDR3: CASSAPNLQIMNTEAFF
DNA: TGTGCCAGCTCAGCCCCCAATTTACAGATCATGAACACTGAAGCTTTCTTT

J: TRBJ2-7
D: NA
length: 14
V: TRBV5-6
size: many
CDR3: CASSRLGGAYEQYF
DNA: TGTGCCAGCAGCCGATTAGGTGGGGCCTACGAGCAGTACTTC

J: TRBJ1-2
D: NA
length: 17
V: TRBV6-1
size: few
CDR3: CASSPLSGRGSGYGYTF
DNA: TGTGCCAGCAGTCCCCTTTCAGGCAGGGGCTCGGGCTATGGCTACACCTTC

J: TRBJ1-1
D: TRBD1
length: 13
V: TRBV7-9
size: few
CDR3: CASSAFRQGDAFF
DNA: TGTGCCAGCAGCGCGTTTCGACAGGGAGATGCTTTCTTT

J: TRBJ1-2
D: NA
length: 12
V: TRBV27
size: NA
CDR3: CASRGGAQGYTF
DNA: TGTGCCAGTCGGGGGGGGGCGCAAGGCTACACCTTC

J: TRBJ2-7
D: TRBD2
length: 18
V: TRBV14
size: NA
CDR3: CASSQVGLAVFGGNEQYF
DNA: TGTGCCAGCAGCCAAGTGGGACTAGCGGTGTTCGGAGGCAATGAGCAGTACTTC

J: TRBJ1-2
D: NA
length: 13
V: TRBV6-1
size: NA
CDR3: CASALDGNYGYTF
DNA: TGTGCCAGCGCATTGGACGGCAACTATGGCTACACCTTC

J: TRBJ2-7
D: TRBD1
length: 16
V: TRBV7-3
size: NA
CDR3: CASSLYGQVTPYEQYF
DNA: TGTGCCAGCAGCTTATACGGACAGGTGACCCCCTACGAGCAGTACTTC

J: TRBJ2-5
D: TRBD1
length: 15
V: TRBV11-2
size: many
CDR3: CASSLRQGNPRTQYF
DNA: TGTGCCAGCAGCCTGCGACAGGGGAACCCGAGGACCCAGTACTTC

J: TRBJ2-6
D: TRBD2
length: 19
V: TRBV28
size: many
CDR3: CATVSSGLAGVSGANVLTF
DNA: TGTGCCACCGTAAGTTCCGGACTAGCGGGAGTGAGTGGGGCCAACGTCCTGACTTTC

J: TRBJ2-1
D: TRBD2
length: 17
V: TRBV20-1
size: many
CDR3: CSARDAGSGSLYNEQFF
DNA: TGCAGTGCTAGAGATGCAGGAAGCGGGAGCCTCTACAATGAGCAGTTCTTC

J: TRBJ2-2
D: TRBD1
length: 20
V: TRBV3-1
size: NA
CDR3: CASSRPGQGELVANTGELFF
DNA: TGTGCCAGCAGCCGACCGGGACAGGGGGAACTAGTCGCGAACACCGGGGAGCTGTTTTTT

J: TRBJ1-6
D: NA
length: 16
V: TRBV11-3
size: NA
CDR3: CASRSPGTTRDSPLHF
DNA: TGTGCCAGCAGATCGCCGGGGACCACGAGGGATTCACCCCTCCACTTT

J: TRBJ2-2
D: NA
length: 16
V: TRBV7-3
size: few
CDR3: CASSLLRGLNTGELFF
DNA: TGTGCCAGCAGCTTACTGCGGGGCCTGAACACCGGGGAGCTGTTTTTT

J: TRBJ1-1
D: NA
length: 15
V: TRBV6-6
size: many
CDR3: CASSYSGAANTEAFF
DNA: TGTGCCAGCAGTTACTCCGGGGCAGCTAACACTGAAGCTTTCTTT

J: TRBJ1-2
D: NA
length: 16
V: TRBV14
size: few
CDR3: CASSQAKIGNWYGYTF
DNA: TGTGCCAGCAGCCAAGCTAAAATAGGAAATTGGTATGGCTACACCTTC

J: TRBJ2-5
D: NA
length: 16
V: TRBV19
size: NA
CDR3: CASTDSPEGERETQYF
DNA: TGTGCCAGTACCGATAGTCCTGAGGGGGAGAGAGAGACCCAGTACTTC

J: TRBJ1-1
D: TRBD1
length: 18
V: TRBV5-6
size: NA
CDR3: CASSLNGQGAAGNTEAFF
DNA: TGTGCCAGCAGCTTGAACGGACAGGGGGCGGCGGGGAACACTGAAGCTTTCTTT

J: TRBJ1-2
D: NA
length: 13
V: TRBV27
size: many
CDR3: CASRPSGNYGYTF
DNA: TGTGCCAGCAGACCATCAGGGAACTATGGCTACACCTTC

J: TRBJ2-2
D: TRBD1
length: 15
V: TRBV28
size: many
CDR3: CASRRQGAGTGELFF
DNA: TGTGCCAGCAGGCGACAGGGGGCGGGCACCGGGGAGCTGTTTTTT

J: TRBJ2-3
D: TRBD1
length: 16
V: TRBV24-1
size: NA
CDR3: CATSDLWGQGADTQYF
DNA: TGTGCCACCAGTGATTTGTGGGGACAGGGGGCAGATACGCAGTATTTT

J: TRBJ1-4
D: NA
length: 17
V: TRBV12-3/TRBV12-4
size: NA
CDR3: CASSELDRLATNEKLFF
DNA: TGTGCCAGCAGTGAACTCGACAGACTTGCAACTAATGAAAAACTGTTTTTT

J: TRBJ2-7
D: NA
length: 15
V: TRBV28
size: NA
CDR3: CASSAPWDTITEQYF
DNA: TGTGCCAGCTCCGCCCCGTGGGATACAATCACCGAGCAGTACTTC

J: TRBJ2-1
D: TRBD2
length: 15
V: TRBV27
size: many
CDR3: CASSLSSGRLNEQFF
DNA: TGTGCCAGCAGTTTAAGTAGCGGGAGGTTGAATGAGCAGTTCTTC

J: TRBJ2-2
D: NA
length: 15
V: TRBV28
size: many
CDR3: CASSLSLWLGGELFF
DNA: TGTGCCAGCAGTTTAAGTCTCTGGCTGGGCGGGGAGCTGTTTTTT

J: TRBJ2-3
D: TRBD2
length: 17
V: TRBV6-2/TRBV6-3
size: many
CDR3: CASSSLAGGPRTDTQYF
DNA: TGTGCCAGCAGTTCTCTAGCGGGAGGGCCTAGGACAGATACGCAGTATTTT

J: TRBJ1-2
D: NA
length: 12
V: TRBV5-4
size: NA
CDR3: CASSSVLYGYTF
DNA: TGTGCCAGCAGCTCAGTACTCTATGGCTACACCTTC

J: TRBJ2-1
D: NA
length: 11
V: TRBV20-1
size: few
CDR3: CSAREGREQFF
DNA: TGCAGTGCTAGAGAAGGCCGTGAGCAGTTCTTC

J: TRBJ2-3
D: TRBD2
length: 15
V: TRBV7-3
size: many
CDR3: CASSPLGRAGDTQYF
DNA: TGTGCCAGCAGCCCACTCGGGAGGGCGGGAGATACGCAGTATTTT

J: TRBJ2-7
D: NA
length: 15
V: TRBV25-1
size: many
CDR3: CASSEFAGVTYEQYF
DNA: TGTGCCAGCAGTGAATTCGCAGGGGTAACCTACGAGCAGTACTTC

J: TRBJ1-1
D: TRBD1
length: 16
V: TRBV5-6
size: many
CDR3: CASTLYDRVPNTEAFF
DNA: TGTGCCAGCACCCTATACGACAGGGTGCCGAACACTGAAGCTTTCTTT

J: TRBJ1-4
D: NA
length: 15
V: TRBV6-1
size: many
CDR3: CASSPLGLINEKLFF
DNA: TGTGCCAGCAGCCCCCTGGGACTGATCAATGAAAAACTGTTTTTT

J: TRBJ2-1
D: TRBD2
length: 19
V: TRBV7-3
size: NA
CDR3: CASSPRDDLAGILGNEQFF
DNA: TGTGCCAGCAGCCCTAGAGACGACCTAGCGGGGATATTGGGCAATGAGCAGTTCTTC

J: TRBJ2-7
D: NA
length: 15
V: TRBV20-1
size: few
CDR3: CSALKGVAGSYEQYF
DNA: TGCAGTGCTCTCAAAGGAGTTGCGGGATCCTACGAGCAGTACTTC

J: TRBJ2-7
D: NA
length: 14
V: TRBV9
size: few
CDR3: CASSGPSAAYEQYF
DNA: TGTGCCAGCAGCGGGCCTAGTGCAGCCTACGAGCAGTACTTC

J: TRBJ2-5
D: TRBD1
length: 16
V: TRBV28
size: many
CDR3: CASSPPGQGPEETQYF
DNA: TGTGCCAGCAGTCCTCCGGGACAGGGGCCGGAGGAGACCCAGTACTTC

J: TRBJ2-7
D: TRBD2
length: 20
V: TRBV28
size: many
CDR3: CASSPLTRTDDGRVSYEQYF
DNA: TGTGCCAGCAGCCCGTTGACAAGGACGGATGACGGGAGGGTTTCCTACGAGCAGTACTTC

J: TRBJ2-2
D: TRBD1
length: 17
V: TRBV24-1
size: NA
CDR3: CATSDQLGTVSSGELFF
DNA: TGTGCCACCAGTGATCAGCTCGGGACAGTAAGTTCCGGGGAGCTGTTTTTT

J: TRBJ2-4
D: TRBD1
length: 14
V: TRBV7-2
size: NA
CDR3: CASSGQGPLDIQYF
DNA: TGTGCCAGCAGTGGACAGGGACCCTTGGACATTCAGTACTTC

J: TRBJ1-3
D: NA
length: 12
V: TRBV3-1
size: many
CDR3: CASSQGPDTIYF
DNA: TGTGCCAGCAGCCAAGGGCCCGACACCATATATTTT

J: TRBJ2-1
D: TRBD2
length: 15
V: TRBV27
size: many
CDR3: CASSLGGRGNNEQFF
DNA: TGTGCCAGCAGTTTGGGTGGGAGGGGAAACAATGAGCAGTTCTTC